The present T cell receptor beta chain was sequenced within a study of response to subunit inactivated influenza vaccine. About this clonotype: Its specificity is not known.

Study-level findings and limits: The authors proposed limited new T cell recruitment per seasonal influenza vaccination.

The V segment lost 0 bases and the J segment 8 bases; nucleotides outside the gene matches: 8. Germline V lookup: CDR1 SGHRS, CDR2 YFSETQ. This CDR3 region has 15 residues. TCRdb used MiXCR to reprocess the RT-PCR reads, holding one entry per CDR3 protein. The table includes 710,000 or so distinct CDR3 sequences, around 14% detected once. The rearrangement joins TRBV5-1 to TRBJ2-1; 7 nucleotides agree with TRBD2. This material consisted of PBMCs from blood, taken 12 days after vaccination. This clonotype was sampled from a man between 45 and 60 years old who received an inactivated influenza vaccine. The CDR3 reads CASSLVGLGGDEQFF. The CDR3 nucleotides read TGCGCCAGCAGCTTGGTAGGACTAGGCGGGGATGAGCAGTTCTTC.